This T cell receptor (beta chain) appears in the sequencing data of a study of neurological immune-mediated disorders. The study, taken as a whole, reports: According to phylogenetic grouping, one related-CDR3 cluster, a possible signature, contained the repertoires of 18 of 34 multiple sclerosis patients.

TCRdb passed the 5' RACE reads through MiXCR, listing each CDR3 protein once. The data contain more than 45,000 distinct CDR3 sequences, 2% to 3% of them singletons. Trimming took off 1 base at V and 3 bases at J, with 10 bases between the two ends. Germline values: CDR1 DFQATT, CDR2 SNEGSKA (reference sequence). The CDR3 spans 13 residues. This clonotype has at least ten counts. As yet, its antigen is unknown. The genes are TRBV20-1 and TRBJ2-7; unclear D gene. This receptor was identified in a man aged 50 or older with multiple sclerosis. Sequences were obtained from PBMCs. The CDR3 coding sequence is TGCAGTGCTAGAGCTGGGCTGTACTACGAGCAGTACTTC. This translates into CSARAGLYYEQYF.